This paragraph covers one TCR beta chain sequence. CDR1 SQVTM and CDR2 ANQGSEA come from the germline V gene. Trimming took 7 bases from V and 3 from J; bases not matched to a gene: 14. The CDR3 has 16 amino acids. The study ran its PCR with 60 Vbeta and 13 Jbeta primers. Clones were sequenced by immunoSEQ multiplex PCR, and TCRdb holds only the in-frame ones, with some missing. Of approximately 220,000 clones in the sample, under 80% are singletons; the top ten hold less than 2%. This specimen comes from a study of cytomegalovirus exposure and HLA in healthy donors. The TCR comes from a young woman in good health and CMV-seronegative. The gene calls are TRBV29-1 and TRBJ1-2, with 10 nucleotides matching TRBD1. Material: PBMCs. The CDR3 sequence: CSGGNRDRGWDYGYTF. In DNA form, the CDR3 reads TGCAGCGGGGGAAACCGGGACAGGGGTTGGGACTATGGCTACACCTTC.